The rows below give T cell receptor beta chains drawn from one sample of a study of memory CD4+ T cells and cytomegalovirus serostatus. Assay: immunoSEQ multiplex PCR; the TCRdb copy retains only in-frame clones and omits some. The sample consists of some 57,000 clones, around 85% of them appearing once. Material: memory CD4+ T cells from blood. Every receptor here comes from an adult in good health and CMV-seronegative. Each CDR3 is given with its conserved first and last residue. D genes are given only for firm matches. Size values are once, few and many counts, or a class for expanded clones, and some rows have none.

d_call,v_call,clone_size,cdr3_length,j_call,cdr3_aa,cdr3_nt
TRBD1,TRBV18,NA,15,TRBJ1-6,CASSPTGDDNSPLHF,TGTGCCAGCTCGCCGACAGGGGATGATAATTCACCCCTCCACTTT
NA,TRBV7-9,NA,14,TRBJ1-2,CASSSRGSYYGYTF,TGTGCCAGCAGCTCGCGGGGGTCGTACTATGGCTACACCTTC
NA,TRBV27,NA,14,TRBJ1-4,CASLCRGLNEKLFF,TGTGCCAGCTTGTGCCGGGGCCTTAATGAAAAACTGTTTTTT
NA,TRBV9,NA,14,TRBJ2-7,CASSVAPRVDEQYF,TGTGCCAGCAGCGTAGCCCCCAGGGTCGACGAGCAGTACTTC
TRBD2,TRBV5-4,few,15,TRBJ2-2,CASSGRAGGSGELFF,TGTGCCAGCAGCGGCCGAGCGGGAGGTTCTGGGGAGCTGTTTTTT
NA,TRBV5-1,NA,15,TRBJ2-5,CASSGKRGDQETQYF,TGCGCCAGCAGCGGGAAGAGGGGGGACCAAGAGACCCAGTACTTC
NA,TRBV11-2,NA,16,TRBJ1-2,CASTSVRTESSYGYTF,TGTGCCAGCACCTCTGTTCGGACAGAAAGCAGCTATGGCTACACCTTC
NA,TRBV4-2,NA,15,TRBJ2-1,CASSQRAGSYNEQFF,TGTGCCAGCAGTCAGAGGGCGGGCTCCTACAATGAGCAGTTCTTC
NA,TRBV6-5,NA,14,TRBJ2-7,CASSYSPNAYEQYF,TGTGCCAGCAGTTACTCCCCGAACGCCTACGAGCAGTACTTC
NA,TRBV6-1,NA,11,TRBJ1-1,CASIGVTEAFF,TGTGCCAGCATCGGGGTCACTGAAGCTTTCTTT